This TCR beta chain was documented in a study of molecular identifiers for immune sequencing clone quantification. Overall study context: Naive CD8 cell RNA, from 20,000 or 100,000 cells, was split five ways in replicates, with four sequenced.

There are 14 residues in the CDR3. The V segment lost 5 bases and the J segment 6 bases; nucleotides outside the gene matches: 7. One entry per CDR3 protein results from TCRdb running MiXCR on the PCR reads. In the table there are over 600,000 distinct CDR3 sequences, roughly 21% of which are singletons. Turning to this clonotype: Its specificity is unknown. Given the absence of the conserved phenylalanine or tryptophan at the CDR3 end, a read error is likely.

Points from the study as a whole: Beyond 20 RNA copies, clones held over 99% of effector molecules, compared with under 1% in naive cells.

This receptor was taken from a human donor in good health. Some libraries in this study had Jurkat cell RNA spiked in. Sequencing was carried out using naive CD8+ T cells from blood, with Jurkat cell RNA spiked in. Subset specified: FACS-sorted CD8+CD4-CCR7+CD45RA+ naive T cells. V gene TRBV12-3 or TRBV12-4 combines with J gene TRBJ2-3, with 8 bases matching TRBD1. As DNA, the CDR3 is TGTGCCAGCAGTATACGGACAGGGTTGGATACGCAGTATCTT. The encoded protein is CASSIRTGLDTQYL.